The 21 T cell receptor beta chains below come from one sample, sequenced in a study of a mutant IDH1 vaccine in newly diagnosed glioma (dated by TCRdb to the early 2020s). The antigens these receptors bind are not known. To prepare the library, the immunoSEQ multiplex PCR assay was applied. The table was pulled from immuneACCESS by TCRdb, which kept in-frame rearrangements only. Such tables lose some clones; where checked, under half of the loss comes from unresolved V genes, and the rest has no known cause. The sample yields roughly 110,000 clones; under 90% were counted once. The top ten clones comprise 0.55% to 0.7% of the sample. The time point label, read with the paper, signifies: week 11, during vaccination. Every vaccine dose consisted of 300 ug of a 20-mer mutant IDH1 peptide in Montanide, administered subcutaneously together with topical imiquimod. The source was PBMCs, collected from a glioma patient whose treatment included an IDH1 peptide vaccine. The receptors here all came from a woman in her fifties or sixties with glioma.

The rearrangement uses TRBV30 and TRBJ1-3; 7 bases agree with TRBD1. This CDR3 comprises 15 residues. Germline trimming cut 1 base from V and 2 bases from J; bases unmatched to any gene: 5. Germline CDR1 is GTSNPN and CDR2 is SVGIG (reference sequence). CDR3 DNA: TGTGCCTGGAGTGGGTCAGGGGGGACTGGAAACACCATATATTTT. Translating gives CAWSGSGGTGNTIYF.

The chain uses TRBV5-1 and TRBJ2-7; 8 bases fit TRBD2. The CDR3 sequence is 15 residues long. Germline values: CDR1 SGHRS, CDR2 YFSETQ. The ends lost 4 bases at V and 2 bases at J; junction bases unmatched: 8. CDR3 nucleotides: TGCGCCAGCAGCATCCAGCGGGAGACCCCCTACGAGCAGTACTTC. Translating it yields CASSIQRETPYEQYF.

The V gene is TRBV27, the J gene TRBJ2-7; 10 nucleotides agree with TRBD1. V was pared by 6 bases and J by 2 bases, with 4 bases of the junction left unmatched. The CDR3 spans 14 residues. Germline values: CDR1 MNHEY, CDR2 SMNVEV (reference sequence). Written as DNA, the CDR3 is TGTGCCAGCAGGTGGACAGGGGGACCCTACGAGCAGTACTTC. This translates into CASRWTGGPYEQYF.

The chain carries TRBV11-2 and TRBJ2-1, with a weak D call TRBD2 (5 bases). There are 18 residues in the CDR3. The germline CDR1 and CDR2 sequences are SGHAT and FQNNGV. V was clipped by 3 bases and J by 0 bases, with 18 bases between them. The CDR3 region is CASSFGPGWESSYNEQFF. The CDR3 bases are TGTGCCAGCAGCTTTGGGCCGGGATGGGAAAGCTCCTACAATGAGCAGTTCTTC.

This clone was seen only once. This rearrangement joins TRBV7-9 to TRBJ1-6; D is perhaps TRBD1 (5 bases). Germline-derived CDR1 and CDR2 are SEHNR and FQNEAQ (reference sequence). V lost 4 bases and J lost 7, with 11 bases in between. CDR3 length: 14 residues. DNA of the CDR3: TGTGCCAGCAGCTCTCAGGGAGGAAATTCACCCCTCCACTTT. Its protein product is CASSSQGGNSPLHF.

The table lists this clone with a few counts. The rearrangement joins TRBV11-2 to TRBJ1-1; D uncertain. Trimming pared 5 bases from V and 0 bases from J, leaving 7 bases between. Germline CDR1 and CDR2: SGHAT and FQNNGV. The CDR3 runs 13 residues. CDR3: CASSRTLNTEAFF. DNA for the CDR3: TGTGCCAGCAGCCGGACCCTGAACACTGAAGCTTTCTTT.

The gene calls are TRBV7-9 and TRBJ2-1; TRBD2 matches 9 bases. This CDR3 contains 15 residues. CDR1 SEHNR and CDR2 FQNEAQ come from the germline V gene (reference sequence). Trimming took 3 bases from V and 8 from J; bases not matched to a gene: 8. This chain's CDR3 is CASSFSGRISDEQFF. CDR3 sequence (DNA): TGTGCCAGCAGCTTTAGCGGGAGAATCAGCGATGAGCAGTTCTTC.

The DNA of the CDR3 is TGTGCCAGCAGCTCTGGAGGGGCGACTAATGAAAAACTGTTTTTT. It translates to CASSSGGATNEKLFF. This chain links TRBV6-5 with TRBJ1-4; D is possibly TRBD1 (5 bases). The CDR3 runs to 15 residues. Trimming stripped 6 bases from V and 2 bases from J, with 13 bases between. In germline, CDR1 is MNHEY, CDR2 SVGAGI.

This chain connects TRBV6-1 to TRBJ2-2; perhaps D is TRBD1 or TRBD2 (5 bases each). There are 15 residues in the CDR3. Trimming took off 3 bases at V and 0 bases at J, with 8 bases between the two ends. Germline-derived CDR1 and CDR2 are MNHNS and SASEGT. DNA for the CDR3: TGTGCCAGCAGTGAGGGGGTGGCGAACACCGGGGAGCTGTTTTTT. Translation gives CASSEGVANTGELFF.

The V and J genes are TRBV2 and TRBJ2-2; 10 nucleotides line up with TRBD1. The length of the CDR3 is 13 residues. Germline V CDR1 and CDR2: SNHLY, FYNNEI. V was clipped by 8 bases and J by 4 bases; unmatched bases: 1. The CDR3 protein is CASRTGGTGELFF. CDR3 sequence (DNA): TGTGCCAGCCGGACAGGGGGCACCGGGGAGCTGTTTTTT.

The table lists this clone with a count of one. The chain joins TRBV28 to TRBJ2-2, with D possibly being TRBD2 (6 bases). This CDR3 region has 15 residues. Trimming left V 3 bases short and J 5 bases short, with 13 bases between. The germline V gene encodes CDR1 MDHEN and CDR2 SYDVKM. This chain's CDR3 is CASSLAGSGTGELFF. CDR3 DNA sequence: TGTGCCAGCAGTTTGGCGGGATCTGGGACCGGGGAGCTGTTTTTT. Full variable domain (outside the CDR3, taken from reference TRBV28 and TRBJ2-2): DVKVTQSSRYLVKRTGEKVFLECVQDMDHENMFWYRQDPGLGLRLIYFSYDVKMKEKGDIPEGYSVSREKKERFSLILESASTNQTSMYLCASSLAGSGTGELFFGEGSRLTVL.

The genes are TRBV28 and TRBJ1-1; D uncertain. The CDR3 totals 15 residues. CDR1 and CDR2 from the germline V gene are MDHEN and SYDVKM. V was trimmed by 6 bases and J by 1 base, leaving 15 bases between them. The CDR3 DNA is TGTGCCAGCAGCTCAATCTACCCAGAGAACACTGAAGCTTTCTTT. The encoded protein is CASSSIYPENTEAFF.

This clone was detected a few times. The chain uses TRBV30 and TRBJ1-5; D is possibly TRBD1 (5 bases). The CDR3 consists of 13 residues. Trimming removed 3 bases at V and 7 bases at J, with 13 bases between. In germline, CDR1 is GTSNPN, CDR2 SVGIG (reference sequence). CDR3 amino acids: CAWRVSGGQPQHF. The CDR3 region has the DNA TGTGCCTGGAGAGTAAGCGGGGGACAGCCCCAGCATTTT.

The chain links TRBV6-6 to TRBJ2-5, with 7 bases lining up with TRBD1. This CDR3 has 16 residues. Germline assignment: CDR1 MNHNY and CDR2 SVGAGI (reference sequence). Trimming cost V 0 bases and J 1 base; bases outside gene matches: 5. The chain's CDR3 is CASSYSSRGIQETQYF. The DNA of the CDR3 is TGTGCCAGCAGTTACTCGAGCAGGGGGATCCAAGAGACCCAGTACTTC.

V gene TRBV5-5 combines with J gene TRBJ2-1; 7 bases fit TRBD2. V was clipped by 3 bases and J by 13 bases; unmatched bases: 4. In germline, CDR1 is SGHKS, CDR2 YYEKEE (reference sequence). This CDR3 comprises 11 residues. CDR3 nucleotides: TGTGCCAGCAGCTGGGACTATGGTCAGTTCTTC. This translates into CASSWDYGQFF.

The chain links TRBV6-6 to TRBJ1-2; D not certain. This CDR3 has 13 amino acids. Between the trimmed V and J ends, which lost 6 bases and 3 bases, there was a span of 11 bases. Germline V gives CDR1 MNHNY, CDR2 SVGAGI (reference sequence). CDR3 in DNA: TGTGCCAGCAGAGAAATACGGCACTATGGCTACACCTTC. Amino acid sequence: CASREIRHYGYTF.

The gene calls are TRBV28 and TRBJ1-2, with D perhaps TRBD1 (5 bases). The CDR3 contains 16 residues. Trimming removed 6 bases at V and 4 bases at J, with 21 bases between. Germline V gene data show CDR1 as MDHEN and CDR2 as SYDVKM. CDR3 nucleotides: TGTGCCAGCAGCGGTGGGGACGGCGGCACTCTCTATGGCTACACCTTC. This translates into CASSGGDGGTLYGYTF.

This chain uses TRBV28 with TRBJ1-4; maybe TRBD1 (6 bases). The ends were cut back, 3 bases at V and 2 bases at J, with 10 bases in the middle. The germline gives CDR1 MDHEN, CDR2 SYDVKM. The CDR3 is 15 amino acids. CDR3 in DNA: TGTGCCAGCAGTTTCGGGGGGCTGACTAATGAAAAACTGTTTTTT. It translates to CASSFGGLTNEKLFF.

This clone was counted between two and nine times. The CDR3 nucleotides are TGCGCCAGCAGCTCCGGGACAGGGGGTATAGATACGCAGTATTTT. It codes for CASSSGTGGIDTQYF. The chain recombines TRBV5-1 with TRBJ2-3; 11 bases are shared with TRBD1. The CDR3 consists of 15 residues. V lost 3 bases and J lost 5; bases outside the gene matches: 5. Germline CDR1 SGHRS, CDR2 YFSETQ.

The rearrangement links TRBV7-8 to TRBJ2-7, with D possibly matching TRBD2 (5 bases). V was cut by 1 base and J by 7 bases, with 29 bases left in between. Germline V lookup: CDR1 SGHVS, CDR2 FQNEAQ. The CDR3 sequence is 19 residues long. CDR3 in amino acids: CASSLVVAPTPRTGREQYF. The CDR3 DNA follows: TGTGCCAGCAGCTTAGTGGTGGCTCCGACGCCCCGGACGGGAAGGGAGCAGTACTTC. The whole variable domain, filled in from reference TRBV7-8 and TRBJ2-7, reads GAGVSQSPRYKVAKRGQDVALRCDPISGHVSLFWYQQALGQGPEFLTYFQNEAQLDKSGLPSDRFFAERPEGSVSTLKIQRTQQEDSAVYLCASSLVVAPTPRTGREQYFGPGTRLTVT.

The V gene is TRBV7-2, the J gene TRBJ2-1, with D perhaps TRBD2 (5 bases). Per the germline V gene, CDR1 is SGHTA and CDR2 is FQGNSA. V lost 8 bases and J lost 0, with 20 bases in between. The CDR3 contains 17 residues. The CDR3, as DNA: TGTGCCAGCCTAGCCCCCGGGCGGGCCAACTCCTACAATGAGCAGTTCTTC. It specifies CASLAPGRANSYNEQFF.